This T cell receptor (beta chain) was captured by sequencing in a study of blood T cell repertoires in COVID-19. Study-wide background: Specimens from acute and convalescent COVID-19 originated in the United States, Italy and Spain.

From germline, CDR1 is SGHTA and CDR2 FQGTGA. This CDR3 is built from 14 residues. Trimming removed 6 bases at V and 0 bases at J, with 11 bases between. Methods used by the authors: Estimates of nucleated cell counts were drawn from the amplification of reference gene primers. Some clones are missing from TCRdb's copy, which holds only in-frame ones; the method was immunoSEQ multiplex PCR. V and J calls and clone size are as listed in that table; D and trimming were resolved from the DNA. The sample contains about 140,000 clones, around 79% of which appear only once. This clone was observed once. Clinical histories supplied by participants themselves formed the basis of cohort assignment. Symptom resolution, clearance, or two negative PCRs marked the recovered donors of Cohort 3.

Material for sequencing was PBMCs or T cells enriched from blood (not recorded which). The chain couples TRBV7-3 to TRBJ2-5, with a weak D call TRBD1 (6 bases). The source of this sequence is a woman aged 45-65 years who had recovered from COVID-19. CDR3 in amino acids: CASSSGQYQETQYF. For the CDR3, the DNA is TGTGCCAGCAGTTCCGGACAGTACCAAGAGACCCAGTACTTC.